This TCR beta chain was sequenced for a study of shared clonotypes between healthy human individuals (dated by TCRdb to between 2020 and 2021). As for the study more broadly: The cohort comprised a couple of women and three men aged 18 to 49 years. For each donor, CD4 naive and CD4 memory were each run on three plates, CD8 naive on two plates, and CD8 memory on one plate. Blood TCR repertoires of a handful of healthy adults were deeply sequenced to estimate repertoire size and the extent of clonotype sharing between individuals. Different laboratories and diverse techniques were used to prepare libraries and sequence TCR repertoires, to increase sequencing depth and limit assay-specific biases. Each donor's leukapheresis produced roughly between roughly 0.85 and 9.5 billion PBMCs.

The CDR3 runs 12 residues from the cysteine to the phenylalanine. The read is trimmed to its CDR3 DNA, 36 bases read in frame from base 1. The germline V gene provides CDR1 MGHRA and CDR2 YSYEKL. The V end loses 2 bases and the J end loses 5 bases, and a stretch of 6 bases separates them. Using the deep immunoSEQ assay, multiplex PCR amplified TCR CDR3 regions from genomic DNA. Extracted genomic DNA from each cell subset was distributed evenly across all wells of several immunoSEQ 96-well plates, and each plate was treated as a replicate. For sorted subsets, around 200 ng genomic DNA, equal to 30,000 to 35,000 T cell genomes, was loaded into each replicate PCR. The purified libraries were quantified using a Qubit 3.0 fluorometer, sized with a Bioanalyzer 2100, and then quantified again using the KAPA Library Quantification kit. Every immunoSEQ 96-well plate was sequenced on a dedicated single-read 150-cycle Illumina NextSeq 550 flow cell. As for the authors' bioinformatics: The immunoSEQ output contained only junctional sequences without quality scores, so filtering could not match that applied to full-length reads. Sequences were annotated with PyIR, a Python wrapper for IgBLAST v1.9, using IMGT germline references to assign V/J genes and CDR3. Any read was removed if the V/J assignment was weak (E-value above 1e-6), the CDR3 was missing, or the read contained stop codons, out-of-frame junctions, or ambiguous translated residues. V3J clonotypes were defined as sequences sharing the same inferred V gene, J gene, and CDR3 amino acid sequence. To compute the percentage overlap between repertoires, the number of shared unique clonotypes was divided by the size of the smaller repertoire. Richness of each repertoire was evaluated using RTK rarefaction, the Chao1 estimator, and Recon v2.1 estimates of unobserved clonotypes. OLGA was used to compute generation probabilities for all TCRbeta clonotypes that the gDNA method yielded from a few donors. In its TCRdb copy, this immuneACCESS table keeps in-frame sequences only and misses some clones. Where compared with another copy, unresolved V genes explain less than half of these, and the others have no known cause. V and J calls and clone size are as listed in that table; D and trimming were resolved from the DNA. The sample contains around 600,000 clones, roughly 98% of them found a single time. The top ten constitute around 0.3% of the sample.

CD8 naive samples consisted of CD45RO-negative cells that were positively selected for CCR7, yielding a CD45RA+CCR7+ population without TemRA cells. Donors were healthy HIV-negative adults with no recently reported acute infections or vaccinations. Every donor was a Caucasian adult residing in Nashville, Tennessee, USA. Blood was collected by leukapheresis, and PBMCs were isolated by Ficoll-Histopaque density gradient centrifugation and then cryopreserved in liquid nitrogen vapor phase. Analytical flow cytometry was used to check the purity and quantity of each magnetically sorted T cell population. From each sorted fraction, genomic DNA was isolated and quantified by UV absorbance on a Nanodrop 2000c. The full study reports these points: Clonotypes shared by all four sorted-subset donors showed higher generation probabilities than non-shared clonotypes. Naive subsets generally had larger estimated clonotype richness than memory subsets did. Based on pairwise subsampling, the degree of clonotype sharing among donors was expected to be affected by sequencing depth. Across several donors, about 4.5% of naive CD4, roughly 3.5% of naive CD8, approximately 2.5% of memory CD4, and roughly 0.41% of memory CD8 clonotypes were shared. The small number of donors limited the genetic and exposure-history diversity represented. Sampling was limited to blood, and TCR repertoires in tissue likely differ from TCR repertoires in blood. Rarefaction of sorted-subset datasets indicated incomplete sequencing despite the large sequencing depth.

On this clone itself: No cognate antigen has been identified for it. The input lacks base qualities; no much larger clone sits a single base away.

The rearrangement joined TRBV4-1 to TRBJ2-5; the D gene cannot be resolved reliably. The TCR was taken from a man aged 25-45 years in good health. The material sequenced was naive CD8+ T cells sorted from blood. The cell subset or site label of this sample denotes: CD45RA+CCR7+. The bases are TGCGCCAGCAGCCAACCGTGGGAGACCCAGTACTTC. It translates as CASSQPWETQYF.